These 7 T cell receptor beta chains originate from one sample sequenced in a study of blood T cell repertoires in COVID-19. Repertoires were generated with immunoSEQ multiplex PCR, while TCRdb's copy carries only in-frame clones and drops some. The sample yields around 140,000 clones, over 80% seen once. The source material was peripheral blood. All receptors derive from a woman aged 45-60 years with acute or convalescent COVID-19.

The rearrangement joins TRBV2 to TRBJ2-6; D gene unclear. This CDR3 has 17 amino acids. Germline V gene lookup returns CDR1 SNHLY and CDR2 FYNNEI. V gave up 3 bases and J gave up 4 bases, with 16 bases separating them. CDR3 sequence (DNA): TGTGCCAGCAGTGACCGCGCTCGCCTGTCGGGGGCCAACGTCCTGACTTTC. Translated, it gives CASSDRARLSGANVLTF.

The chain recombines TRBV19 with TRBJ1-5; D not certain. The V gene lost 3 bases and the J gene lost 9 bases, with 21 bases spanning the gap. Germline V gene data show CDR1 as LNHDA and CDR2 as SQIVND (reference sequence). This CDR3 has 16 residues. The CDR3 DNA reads TGTGCCAGTAGTATTGCGGGTAGCACGTTTGAGCGGCCCCAGCATTTT. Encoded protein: CASSIAGSTFERPQHF. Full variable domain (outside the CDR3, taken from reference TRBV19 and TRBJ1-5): DGGITQSPKYLFRKEGQNVTLSCEQNLNHDAMYWYRQDPGQGLRLIYYSQIVNDFQKGDIAEGYSVSREKKESFPLTVTSAQKNPTAFYLCASSIAGSTFERPQHFGDGTRLSIL.

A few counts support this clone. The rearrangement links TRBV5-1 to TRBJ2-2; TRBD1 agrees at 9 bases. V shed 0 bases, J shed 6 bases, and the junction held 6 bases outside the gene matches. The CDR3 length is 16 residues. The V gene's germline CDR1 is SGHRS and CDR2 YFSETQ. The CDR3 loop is CASSLAQGAFPGELFF. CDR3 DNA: TGCGCCAGCAGCTTGGCACAGGGGGCTTTCCCCGGGGAGCTGTTTTTT.

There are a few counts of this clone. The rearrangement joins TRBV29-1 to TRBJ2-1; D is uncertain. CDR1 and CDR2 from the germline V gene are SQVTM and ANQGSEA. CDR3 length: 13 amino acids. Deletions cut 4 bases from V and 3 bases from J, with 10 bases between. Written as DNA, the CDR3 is TGCAGCGTTGGGTTAGTTAACTACAATGAGCAGTTCTTC. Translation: CSVGLVNYNEQFF.

CDR3 residues: CASSSGEAYEQYF. The CDR3 nucleotides are TGTGCCAGCAGTTCAGGGGAAGCCTACGAGCAGTACTTC. V and J are TRBV7-9 and TRBJ2-7, with D tentatively TRBD1 (6 bases). Germline CDR1 and CDR2: SEHNR and FQNEAQ (reference sequence). There are 13 residues in the CDR3. The V and J ends lost 6 bases and 2 bases respectively, with 11 bases between them.

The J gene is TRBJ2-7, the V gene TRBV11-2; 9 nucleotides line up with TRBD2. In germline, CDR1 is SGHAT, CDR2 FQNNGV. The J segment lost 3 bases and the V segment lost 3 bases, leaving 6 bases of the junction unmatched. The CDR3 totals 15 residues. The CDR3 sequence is CASSFGGRAGYEQYF. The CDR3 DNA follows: TGTGCCAGCAGCTTTGGCGGGAGGGCAGGCTACGAGCAGTACTTC.

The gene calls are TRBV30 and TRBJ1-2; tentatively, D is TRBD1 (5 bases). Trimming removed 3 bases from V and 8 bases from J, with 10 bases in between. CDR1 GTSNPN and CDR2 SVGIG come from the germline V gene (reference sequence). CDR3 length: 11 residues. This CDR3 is CAWSTGQGYTF. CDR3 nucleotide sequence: TGTGCCTGGAGCACAGGTCAGGGCTACACCTTC.